This T cell receptor beta chain was recorded in a study of neurological immune-mediated disorders. Study-level findings and limits: In HTLV-1-associated myelopathy, TCR clonal expansion was greatest, and in multiple sclerosis it was least, below healthy controls.

This clonotype has a count of ten or more. Its target is unknown. The cDNA was produced through 5'RACE with 10-nucleotide random UMIs. In each sequencing run, over 170 million TCR-beta sequences were generated from 15-18 subjects. TCRdb analysed the 5' RACE reads with MiXCR anew, one entry per CDR3 protein. The repertoire includes 44,000 or so distinct CDR3 sequences, about 6% of them detected once, and about 0.5% sits in the top ten. Healthy controls were blood bank volunteers in Maryland, USA. V gave up 5 bases and J gave up 7 bases; unmatched junction bases: 6. Germline V gives CDR1 MDHEN, CDR2 SYDVKM. CDR3 size: 14 residues.

The chain recombines TRBV28 with TRBJ2-1; 9 nucleotides match TRBD1. Sequenced: CD4+ T cells from blood. The sequence was collected from a woman aged 40-49 years in good health. CDR3 sequence: CASSITGGGNEQFF. Here the CDR3 DNA reads TGTGCCAGCAGTATCACAGGGGGCGGGAATGAGCAGTTCTTC.